The 26 T cell receptor beta chains below come from one sample, sequenced in a study. Amplification of TRBV12-4/TRBJ1-2 clonotypes used adaptor-ligated barcode primers. TCRdb ran MiXCR on the multiplex PCR reads and lists one entry per CDR3 protein. The sample records 630 or so distinct CDR3 sequences, about 34% being singletons. Tregs were sorted as CD4+CD25+CD127-/low cells. Specimen: tumor-infiltrating Tregs sorted from the breast tumor. The receptors stem from a female donor with breast cancer.

This clonotype was counted a single time. The V gene is TRBV12-3 or TRBV12-4, the J gene TRBJ1-2; 7 bases fit TRBD1. V gave up 6 bases and J gave up 8 bases; unmatched junction bases: 12. This CDR3 has 14 amino acids. In DNA, the CDR3 is TGTGCCAGCAGCCGGGACAGCCAACGAGGAGGCTACACCTTC. Translated, it gives CASSRDSQRGGYTF.

This sequence joins TRBV12-3 or TRBV12-4 and TRBJ1-2; no clear D. Deletions cut 5 bases from V and 4 bases from J, with 14 bases between. The CDR3 has 14 residues. CDR3: CASSDSGRSYGYTF. In DNA, the CDR3 is TGTGCCAGCAGTGACTCGGGCCGCAGCTATGGCTACACCTTC.

The rearrangement joins TRBV12-3 or TRBV12-4 to TRBJ1-2, with 7 bases aligning to TRBD1. This CDR3 region has 13 residues. Losses at the gene ends were 7 bases for V and 4 bases for J; bases not matched to a gene: 6. This CDR3 is CASKKGQSYGYTF. As DNA, the CDR3 is TGTGCCAGCAAGAAGGGACAGAGCTATGGCTACACCTTC.

A few counts support this clonotype. The chain links TRBV12-3 or TRBV12-4 to TRBJ1-2, with 9 bases lining up with TRBD1. V was pared by 0 bases and J by 4 bases, with 6 bases of the junction left unmatched. The CDR3 is 16 residues long. Here the CDR3 reads CASSLARGQGSYGYTF. The CDR3 DNA follows: TGTGCCAGCAGTTTAGCGCGGGGACAGGGCAGCTATGGCTACACCTTC.

In this sample, this clonotype is large (0.1 to 1%). The rearrangement joins TRBV12-3 or TRBV12-4 to TRBJ1-2; D is undetermined. V was trimmed by 3 bases and J by 0 bases, leaving 5 bases between them. This CDR3 region has 13 residues. CDR3 nucleotides: TGTGCCAGCAGTTTCGTATCTAACTATGGCTACACCTTC. Translation: CASSFVSNYGYTF.

This clonotype was seen a few times. The J gene is TRBJ1-2, the V gene TRBV12-3 or TRBV12-4; TRBD1 aligns across 9 bases. V lost 4 bases and J lost 8; bases outside the gene matches: 5. The length of the CDR3 is 13 residues. Here the CDR3 reads CASSWDRERGYTF. The CDR3 nucleotides read TGTGCCAGCAGTTGGGACAGGGAAAGGGGCTACACCTTC.

This clonotype rates as large. This chain connects TRBV12-3 or TRBV12-4 to TRBJ1-2; D is undetermined. The length of the CDR3 is 13 residues. The V end lost 3 bases, the J end lost 4 bases, and 9 bases lay between the germline ends. The chain's CDR3 is CASSLTDRYGYTF. The CDR3 DNA reads TGTGCCAGCAGTTTGACGGACCGCTATGGCTACACCTTC.

This clonotype was detected once. CDR3 amino acids: CASSSSGTGDGYTF. As DNA, the CDR3 is TGTGCCAGCAGTTCCTCCGGGACAGGGGATGGCTACACCTTC. The gene calls are TRBV12-3 or TRBV12-4 and TRBJ1-2; 10 bases agree with TRBD1. With 4 bases clipped from V and 6 bases from J, the junction kept 5 bases outside the gene matches. The CDR3 has 14 residues.

The gene calls are TRBV12-3 or TRBV12-4 and TRBJ1-2; 10 bases line up with TRBD1. The junction had 11 bases not matched to a gene; V was cut back by 5 bases and J by 8 bases. The CDR3 has 15 amino acids. The CDR3 here is CASSAYRDRGRGYTF. CDR3 nucleotide sequence: TGTGCCAGCAGTGCTTATAGGGACAGGGGCCGCGGCTACACCTTC.

In its sample, this clonotype ranks as large (0.1 to 1%). The chain is built from TRBV12-3 or TRBV12-4 and TRBJ1-2, with no clear D. V lost 7 bases and J lost 4, with 16 bases in between. There are 14 residues in the CDR3. The CDR3 DNA reads as TGTGCCAGCACCTCCTTTGTGACTTCCTATGGCTACACCTTC. This gives the protein CASTSFVTSYGYTF.

By proportion, this clonotype is large. The J gene is TRBJ1-2, the V gene TRBV12-3 or TRBV12-4; no definite D call. Between the trimmed V and J ends, which lost 5 bases and 6 bases, there was a span of 13 bases. CDR3 length: 13 amino acids. The CDR3 loop is CASSPLLGDGYTF. CDR3 nucleotides: TGTGCCAGCAGTCCCCTCCTTGGGGATGGCTACACCTTC.

The chain links TRBV12-3 or TRBV12-4 to TRBJ1-2; TRBD1 matches at 8 bases. The J segment lost 6 bases and the V segment lost 0 bases, leaving 6 bases of the junction unmatched. The CDR3 has 15 amino acids. The CDR3 spells CASSLASGQGDGYTF. In DNA, the CDR3 is TGTGCCAGCAGTTTAGCATCCGGACAGGGTGATGGCTACACCTTC.

The V and J genes are TRBV12-3 or TRBV12-4 and TRBJ1-2; 7 nucleotides line up with TRBD1. Germline trimming cut 6 bases from V and 7 bases from J; bases unmatched to any gene: 8. This CDR3 comprises 13 residues. In DNA, the CDR3 is TGTGCCAGCAGCCAGGGACAGCTTGTTGGCTACACCTTC. This encodes CASSQGQLVGYTF.

This clonotype is labeled large (0.1 to 1%). The chain has TRBV12-3 or TRBV12-4 and TRBJ1-2; D ambiguous. The V and J ends lost 3 bases and 4 bases respectively, with 12 bases between them. The CDR3 contains 14 residues. CDR3 loop: CASSFAARSYGYTF. Here the CDR3 DNA reads TGTGCCAGCAGTTTCGCCGCACGGAGCTATGGCTACACCTTC.

V is TRBV12-3 or TRBV12-4 and J is TRBJ1-2; the match to TRBD1 covers 8 bases. The CDR3 is 16 amino acids. The V segment lost 8 bases and the J segment 4 bases; nucleotides outside the gene matches: 15. CDR3 residues: CASPQPGQGKFYGYTF. The CDR3, as DNA: TGTGCCAGCCCTCAGCCTGGACAGGGAAAATTCTATGGCTACACCTTC.

In nucleotides, the CDR3 is TGTGCCAGCAGCCAGACGAGGGAGTATGGCTACACCTTC. This translates into CASSQTREYGYTF. V usage is TRBV12-3 or TRBV12-4 and J usage is TRBJ1-2; D is undetermined. CDR3 length: 13 residues. Trimming took off 6 bases at V and 5 bases at J, with 13 bases between the two ends.

The J gene is TRBJ1-2, the V gene TRBV12-3 or TRBV12-4, with TRBD1 as a possible D gene (6 bases). The CDR3 has 14 residues. Trimming cost V 6 bases and J 4 bases, with 15 bases left between them. The CDR3 sequence: CASRQPGAGYGYTF. As DNA, the CDR3 is TGTGCCAGCAGACAGCCAGGGGCAGGCTATGGCTACACCTTC.

J is TRBJ1-2 and V is TRBV12-3 or TRBV12-4; tentatively, D is TRBD1 (5 bases). The V and J ends lost 2 bases and 5 bases respectively, with 15 bases between them. CDR3 size: 15 residues. The CDR3 DNA follows: TGTGCCAGCAGTTTATGGGCGGGGCGCTGGTATGGCTACACCTTC. It yields the protein CASSLWAGRWYGYTF.

This clonotype is categorized as large (0.1 to 1%). The chain combines TRBV12-3 or TRBV12-4 with TRBJ1-2; no clear D gene. The CDR3 contains 13 residues. V lost 10 bases and J lost 1, with 13 bases in between. The CDR3 loop reads CAITSPDNYGYTF. The CDR3 bases are TGTGCCATCACTTCGCCGGATAACTATGGCTACACCTTC.

This CDR3 is CASSLVVTAYGYTF. Here the CDR3 DNA reads TGTGCCAGCAGTTTAGTTGTTACCGCCTATGGCTACACCTTC. V usage is TRBV12-3 or TRBV12-4 and J usage is TRBJ1-2; D is ambiguous. The length of the CDR3 is 14 residues. Trimming shortened V by 1 base and J by 4 bases, and 10 bases separated the two germline ends.

The chain combines TRBV12-3 or TRBV12-4 with TRBJ1-2; TRBD1 is a possible D gene (6 bases). Trimming stripped 4 bases from V and 4 bases from J, with 19 bases between. The CDR3 runs to 16 residues. This chain's CDR3 is CASSSYSGTTIYGYTF. CDR3 nucleotide sequence: TGTGCCAGCAGTTCGTATTCCGGGACAACCATCTATGGCTACACCTTC.

This clonotype is categorized as large. The rearrangement links TRBV12-3 or TRBV12-4 to TRBJ1-2; no clear D gene. Trimming took off 5 bases at V and 6 bases at J, with 19 bases between the two ends. This CDR3 is built from 15 residues. For the CDR3, the DNA is TGTGCCAGCAGTACCCGTTGGGAGGCCCGGGATGGCTACACCTTC. It yields the protein CASSTRWEARDGYTF.

This clonotype rates as large. In DNA form, the CDR3 reads TGTGCCAGCAGCTGGGATAACTATGGCTACACCTTC. Its translation is CASSWDNYGYTF. The chain is built from TRBV12-3 or TRBV12-4 and TRBJ1-2; D unclear. Trimming removed 6 bases from V and 1 base from J, with 6 bases in between. The CDR3 length is 12 residues.

This clonotype was seen a single time. The genes are TRBV12-3 or TRBV12-4 and TRBJ1-2; 7 bases agree with TRBD1. The CDR3 covers 13 residues. The trim removed 6 bases at V and 6 bases at J, leaving 7 bases unmatched. CDR3 residues: CASSQTGSHGYTF. In nucleotides, the CDR3 is TGTGCCAGCAGCCAGACAGGGAGTCATGGCTACACCTTC.

The J gene is TRBJ1-2, the V gene TRBV12-3 or TRBV12-4; no firm D call. V lost 6 bases and J 9 bases, leaving 11 bases between the germline ends. This CDR3 is built from 11 residues. The CDR3 region has the DNA TGTGCCAGCAGGGGTCTACGATGCTACACCTTC. Translation: CASRGLRCYTF.

V gene TRBV12-3 or TRBV12-4 combines with J gene TRBJ1-2; 10 bases align to TRBD1. The CDR3 totals 15 residues. V lost 4 bases and J lost 6; bases outside the gene matches: 8. CDR3 nucleotides: TGTGCCAGCAGTTCGTATTCCGGGACAGGGGATGGCTACACCTTC. Protein sequence: CASSSYSGTGDGYTF.